Shown below are 6 T cell receptor beta chains from a single sample sequenced in a study of patients and donors after allogeneic stem cell transplantation. In TCRdb, the RT-PCR reads were re-called with MiXCR into one record per CDR3 protein. The sample consists of about 96,000 distinct CDR3 sequences, about 48% of them appearing once. Sequences were obtained from blood, either unsorted or a sorted T cell fraction (not recorded which). Every receptor here comes from a human donor who was either an allogeneic HSCT recipient or a stem cell or donor lymphocyte infusion donor (not recorded which). It is not recorded whose cells these are; they may come from a transplant donor.

This clonotype has more than one count but fewer than ten. V and J are TRBV28 and TRBJ1-6, with 9 bases lining up with TRBD1. The CDR3 consists of 16 residues. Trimming cost V 10 bases and J 0 bases; bases outside gene matches: 7. Germline V gives CDR1 MDHEN, CDR2 SYDVKM. CDR3 region: CATEGTGSSYNSPLHF. As DNA, the CDR3 is TGTGCCACCGAGGGGACAGGGAGCTCCTATAATTCACCCCTCCACTTT.

The chain uses TRBV5-1 and TRBJ1-1; D unclear. CDR3 length: 14 amino acids. The V gene's germline CDR1 is SGHRS and CDR2 YFSETQ. Trimming stripped 0 bases from V and 3 bases from J, with 9 bases between. CDR3 residues: CASSLDEVHTEAFF. CDR3 nucleotides: TGCGCCAGCAGCTTGGATGAGGTACACACTGAAGCTTTCTTT.

This chain's CDR3 is CASSPSGTAYQYGYTF. CDR3 nucleotide sequence: TGTGCCAGCTCACCGTCTGGGACGGCGTATCAATATGGCTACACCTTC. V usage is TRBV18 and J usage is TRBJ1-2, with a tentative D call TRBD1 (5 bases). Germline lookup yields CDR1 KGHSH and CDR2 LQKENI. Trimming left V 3 bases short and J 5 bases short, with 19 bases between. The CDR3 consists of 16 residues. The full variable domain, completed using reference TRBV18 and TRBJ1-2, is NAGVMQNPRHLVRRRGQEARLRCSPMKGHSHVYWYRQLPEEGLKFMVYLQKENIIDESGMPKERFSAEFPKEGPSILRIQQVVRGDSAAYFCASSPSGTAYQYGYTFGSGTRLTVV.

V gene TRBV7-3 combines with J gene TRBJ1-2; the D is unclear. Trimming left V 0 bases short and J 0 bases short, with 5 bases between. This CDR3 spans 14 amino acids. CDR1 is SGHTA, CDR2 FQGTGA, per germline. The CDR3 protein is CASSLTGTNYGYTF. The CDR3 bases are TGTGCCAGCAGCTTAACAGGGACTAACTATGGCTACACCTTC.

V gene TRBV12-3 or TRBV12-4 combines with J gene TRBJ1-1; D possibly corresponds to TRBD1 (5 bases). V lost 3 bases and J 7 bases, leaving 9 bases between the germline ends. There are 12 residues in the CDR3. CDR3 amino acids: CASSFSTGEAFF. In DNA, the CDR3 is TGTGCCAGCAGTTTTAGTACAGGTGAAGCTTTCTTT.

The CDR3 sequence is CASSIEVPNYGYTF. The CDR3 region has the DNA TGTGCCAGTAGTATTGAGGTTCCTAACTATGGCTACACCTTC. The chain couples TRBV19 to TRBJ1-2, with D unresolved. V lost 3 bases to trimming and J lost 0 bases, with 8 bases between them. Germline CDR1 reads LNHDA; CDR2 reads SQIVND (reference sequence). This CDR3 region has 14 residues.